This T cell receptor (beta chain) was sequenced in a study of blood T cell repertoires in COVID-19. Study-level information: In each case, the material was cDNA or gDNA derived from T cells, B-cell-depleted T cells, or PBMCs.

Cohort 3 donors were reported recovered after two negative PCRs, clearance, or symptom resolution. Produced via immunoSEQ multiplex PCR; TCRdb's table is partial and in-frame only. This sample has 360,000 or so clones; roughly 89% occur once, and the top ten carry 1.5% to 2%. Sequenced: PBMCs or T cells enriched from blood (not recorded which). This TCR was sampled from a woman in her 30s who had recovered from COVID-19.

CDR3 amino acids: CASSTTPPGAQYF. In nucleotides, the CDR3 is TGTGCCAGCAGCACGACCCCGCCAGGGGCCCAGTACTTC. The chain joins TRBV3-1 (or the pseudogene TRBV3-2) to TRBJ2-5, with a tentative D call TRBD1 (6 bases). Germline CDR1 is LGHDT and CDR2 is YNNKEL (reference sequence). The CDR3 is 13 amino acids. V lost 5 bases and J lost 9, with 16 bases in between.